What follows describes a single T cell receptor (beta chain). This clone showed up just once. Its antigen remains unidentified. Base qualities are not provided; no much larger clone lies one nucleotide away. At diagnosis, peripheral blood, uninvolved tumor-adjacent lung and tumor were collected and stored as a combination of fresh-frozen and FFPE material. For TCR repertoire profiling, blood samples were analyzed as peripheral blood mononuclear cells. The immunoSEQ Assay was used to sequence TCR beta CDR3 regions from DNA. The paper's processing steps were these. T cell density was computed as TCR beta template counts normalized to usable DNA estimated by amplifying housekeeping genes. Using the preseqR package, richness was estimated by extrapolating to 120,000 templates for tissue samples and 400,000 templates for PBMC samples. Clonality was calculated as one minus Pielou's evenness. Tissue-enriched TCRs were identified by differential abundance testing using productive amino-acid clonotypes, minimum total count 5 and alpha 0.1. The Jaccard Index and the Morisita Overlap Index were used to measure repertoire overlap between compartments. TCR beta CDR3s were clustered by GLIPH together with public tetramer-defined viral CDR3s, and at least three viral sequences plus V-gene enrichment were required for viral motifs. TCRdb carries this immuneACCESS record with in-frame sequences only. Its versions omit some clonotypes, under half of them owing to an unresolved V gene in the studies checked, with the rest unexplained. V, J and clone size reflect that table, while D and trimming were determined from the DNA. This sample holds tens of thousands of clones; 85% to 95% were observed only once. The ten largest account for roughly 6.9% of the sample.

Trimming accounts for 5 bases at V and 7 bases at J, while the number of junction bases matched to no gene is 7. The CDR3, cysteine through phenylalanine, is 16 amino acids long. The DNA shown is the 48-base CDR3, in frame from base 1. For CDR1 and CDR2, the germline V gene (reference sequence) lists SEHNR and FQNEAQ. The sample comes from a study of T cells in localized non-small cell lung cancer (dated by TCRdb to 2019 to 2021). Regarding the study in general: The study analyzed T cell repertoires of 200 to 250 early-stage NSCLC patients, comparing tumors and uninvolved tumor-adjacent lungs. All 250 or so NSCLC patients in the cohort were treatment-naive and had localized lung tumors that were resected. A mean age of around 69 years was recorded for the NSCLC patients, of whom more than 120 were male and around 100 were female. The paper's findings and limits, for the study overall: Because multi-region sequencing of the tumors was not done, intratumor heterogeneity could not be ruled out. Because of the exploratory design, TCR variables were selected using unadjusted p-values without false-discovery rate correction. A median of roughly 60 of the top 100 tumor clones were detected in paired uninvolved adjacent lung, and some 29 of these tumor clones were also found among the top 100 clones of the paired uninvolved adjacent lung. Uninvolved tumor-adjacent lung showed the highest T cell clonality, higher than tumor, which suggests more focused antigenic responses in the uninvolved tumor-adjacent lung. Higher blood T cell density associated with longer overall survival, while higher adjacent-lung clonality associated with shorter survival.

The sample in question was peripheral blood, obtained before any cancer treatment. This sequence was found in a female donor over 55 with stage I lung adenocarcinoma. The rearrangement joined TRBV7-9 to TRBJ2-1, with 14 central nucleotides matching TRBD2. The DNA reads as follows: TGTGCCAGCAGCGTGAGGAGGACTAGCGGGGGGAATGAGCAGTTCTTC. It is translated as CASSVRRTSGGNEQFF. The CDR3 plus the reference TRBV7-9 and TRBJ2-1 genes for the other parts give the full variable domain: DTGVSQNPRHKITKRGQNVTFRCDPISEHNRLYWYRQTLGQGPEFLTYFQNEAQLEKSRLLSDRFSAERPKGSFSTLEIQRTEQGDSAMYLCASSVRRTSGGNEQFFGPGTRLTVL.